Listed below are T cell receptor beta chains from one sample, sequenced in a study of blood T cell repertoires in COVID-19. The repertoire was sequenced with immunoSEQ multiplex PCR; TCRdb's copy has only in-frame clones and lacks some. The data contain roughly 330,000 clones, approximately 90% of them singletons. What was sequenced was peripheral blood. The receptor source for this set is a man aged 25 to 40 with COVID-19, enrolled during active disease. The CDR3 runs from the conserved cysteine through the conserved F or W. Each record gives: J gene, D gene, clone size, V gene, CDR3 DNA, CDR3 protein. The D gene is left open where the match is weak. Part of the rows lack a size; the others show once, few, many or a class for expanded clones.

>TRBJ2-7|-|-|TRBV6-2/TRBV6-3
TGTGCCAGCAGTTACGGAGGGTCTCTAAGCTCCTACGAGCAGTACTTC
CASSYGGSLSSYEQYF
>TRBJ1-4|-|-|TRBV5-1
TGCGCCAGCAGCTTGGCCGGCAGGGGAGAGGAAAAACTGTTTTTT
CASSLAGRGEEKLFF
>TRBJ2-7|TRBD1|-|TRBV4-1
TGCGCCAGCAGCCAAGGGGGACAGGGGATCTACGAGCAGTACTTC
CASSQGGQGIYEQYF
>TRBJ2-5|TRBD2|once|TRBV9
TGTGCCAGCAGCGAGACTAGCGGGTATATCCAAGAGACCCAGTACTTC
CASSETSGYIQETQYF
>TRBJ1-1|-|-|TRBV19
TGTGCCAGTAGTACCGCGACAGGTTTGAACACTGAAGCTTTCTTT
CASSTATGLNTEAFF
>TRBJ2-3|TRBD1|-|TRBV24-1
TGTGCCACCAGTGCTGTGGGGACAGGGAGAGATACGCAGTATTTT
CATSAVGTGRDTQYF
>TRBJ2-5|-|-|TRBV7-2
TGTGCCAGCAGCTTAGTAATGGCCGCAGGGACCCAGTACTTC
CASSLVMAAGTQYF
>TRBJ1-5|TRBD1|-|TRBV7-6
TGTGCCAGCAGCTTTGGGGACAGGGGTTGGAATCAGCCCCAGCATTTT
CASSFGDRGWNQPQHF
>TRBJ1-5|-|-|TRBV6-6
TGTGCCAGCACCCAGTGGCAGGGAAGGGATCAGCCCCAGCATTTT
CASTQWQGRDQPQHF
>TRBJ2-7|TRBD1|-|TRBV4-1
TGCGCCAGCAGCCAAACAGGGGGGAATAGCGGACCTTACGAGCAGTACTTC
CASSQTGGNSGPYEQYF
>TRBJ1-1|-|-|TRBV18
TGTGCCAGCTTCCTCAGGGAAGTGAACACTGAAGCTTTCTTT
CASFLREVNTEAFF
>TRBJ1-2|TRBD1|-|TRBV28
TGTGCCAGCAGTTTTCGAACAGGGGGCCTCTATGGCTACACCTTC
CASSFRTGGLYGYTF
>TRBJ1-1|-|-|TRBV5-4
TGTGCCAGCAGTTTGGACAGAAGTCGGACTGAAGCTTTCTTT
CASSLDRSRTEAFF
>TRBJ1-1|-|-|TRBV2
TGTGCCAGCAGAATTCTACTCGCTTTCTTT
CASRILLAFF
>TRBJ2-3|TRBD2|once|TRBV19
TGTGCCAGTAGTATCCTAGCGGGACCCACAGATACGCAGTATTTT
CASSILAGPTDTQYF
>TRBJ2-1|-|-|TRBV27
TGTGCCAGCAGTTTTTGGAGCTCCTACAATGAGCAGTTCTTC
CASSFWSSYNEQFF
>TRBJ2-7|TRBD1|once|TRBV5-1
TGCGCCAGCAGCTTGGCCACGGACAGGGCAGTGGCCTACGAGCAGTACTTC
CASSLATDRAVAYEQYF
>TRBJ2-3|TRBD2|-|TRBV6-1
TGTGCCAGCAGTGTCCCCGGGACTAGTGTTTTTGGTACGCAGTATTTT
CASSVPGTSVFGTQYF
>TRBJ2-1|-|-|TRBV6-2/TRBV6-3
TGTGCCAGCAGTCGAGGACCGAGGGCCTACAATGAGCAGTTCTTC
CASSRGPRAYNEQFF
>TRBJ2-7|-|-|TRBV6-4
TGTGCCAGCAGCGGAGTAGGCGGACAGTGGGTAGGCGAGCAGTACTTC
CASSGVGGQWVGEQYF
>TRBJ1-4|-|-|TRBV15
TGTGCCACCAGCAGAGAATTGGGCAGGGGTGGTGAAAAACTGTTTTTT
CATSRELGRGGEKLFF
>TRBJ1-4|-|-|TRBV5-1
TGCGCCAGCAGCCCTGGGGGGACAACTAATGAAAAACTGTTTTTT
CASSPGGTTNEKLFF
>TRBJ2-1|TRBD1|-|TRBV28
TGTGCCAGCAGTTTACCACAATCGGGACAGCTCAATGAGCAGTTCTTC
CASSLPQSGQLNEQFF
>TRBJ2-3|TRBD1|-|TRBV27
TGTGCCAGCAGTTCCTCCCCCGGGACAGGGACGGATACGCAGTATTTT
CASSSSPGTGTDTQYF
>TRBJ2-3|-|-|TRBV3-1/TRBV3-2
TGTGCCAGCAGCCAGGGGACAATTACTAGAGCAGATACGCAGTATTTT
CASSQGTITRADTQYF
>TRBJ1-2|TRBD1|once|TRBV29-1
TGCAGCGTTCTTGGACAGGGCGGAAGCTATGGCTACACCTTC
CSVLGQGGSYGYTF
>TRBJ2-7|-|-|TRBV10-3
TGTGCCATCAGTGGACAGATCGAGCAGTACTTC
CAISGQIEQYF
>TRBJ1-1|-|-|TRBV3-1/TRBV3-2
TGTGCCAGCAGCCAAACCTTAGGAGTGAACACTGAAGCTTTCTTT
CASSQTLGVNTEAFF
>TRBJ2-5|TRBD1|-|TRBV25-1
TGTGCCAGCAGTAAACAGGGGGCGGGGGAGACCCAGTACTTC
CASSKQGAGETQYF
>TRBJ1-3|TRBD1|-|TRBV5-1
TGCGCCAGCAGCCTTGACAGGGCCGGAAACACCATATATTTT
CASSLDRAGNTIYF
>TRBJ1-6|TRBD1|-|TRBV19
TGTGCCAGTAGTATCTCGGGACAGGGTAATTCACCCCTCCACTTT
CASSISGQGNSPLHF
>TRBJ2-7|-|-|TRBV6-2/TRBV6-3
TGTGCCAGCAGTCTAGATCCGGAGCCCTCCTACGAGCAGTACTTC
CASSLDPEPSYEQYF
>TRBJ2-5|TRBD1|-|TRBV29-1
TGCAGCGTTGGACAGGGGGCCGATGCATGGGAGACCCAGTACTTC
CSVGQGADAWETQYF
>TRBJ2-5|-|-|TRBV18
TGTGCCAGCTCACCAGAGAGGTCGTCGGGGACCCAGTACTTC
CASSPERSSGTQYF
>TRBJ1-1|TRBD1|once|TRBV11-2
TGTGCCAGCAGGAAATGGGGACAGTTGAACACTGAAGCTTTCTTT
CASRKWGQLNTEAFF
>TRBJ1-1|-|-|TRBV7-3
TGTGCCAGCAGCTCCCCAGCGTCTGAAGCTTTCTTT
CASSSPASEAFF
>TRBJ1-1|-|-|TRBV7-2
TGTGCCAGCAGCATAAACAGGGTCGGAGCTTTCTTT
CASSINRVGAFF
>TRBJ1-1|TRBD1|-|TRBV27
TGTGCCAGCGGGTACAGGGGGGTATCCACTGAAGCTTTCTTT
CASGYRGVSTEAFF
>TRBJ2-7|TRBD1|-|TRBV27
TGTGCCAGCAGTGGACAGGGAAACTCCTACGAGCAGTACTTC
CASSGQGNSYEQYF
>TRBJ2-2|TRBD1|-|TRBV4-3
TGCGCCAGCAGCCAGCTCACAGGGGTCCCCGAGGAGCTGTTTTTT
CASSQLTGVPEELFF
>TRBJ2-5|-|-|TRBV11-3
TGTGCCAGCAGCTTAGGTAGTGGGTTAGCGTCGGAGACCCAGTACTTC
CASSLGSGLASETQYF
>TRBJ1-2|-|-|TRBV29-1
TGCAGCGTTGAAGTAGTGCAGGGATTAGGTTTAGGCTACACCTTC
CSVEVVQGLGLGYTF
>TRBJ2-3|TRBD2|-|TRBV6-6
TGTGCCAGCAGTCCCGGGCTATCGAGTAGCGGGACTACAGATACGCAGTATTTT
CASSPGLSSSGTTDTQYF